The 24 T cell receptor beta chains below were found in one sample sequenced in a study of T-cell reconstitution after alpha-beta-depleted transplantation in children. Unique molecular identifiers tagged the TCRbeta library. TCRdb ran MiXCR on the PCR reads and lists one entry per CDR3 protein. The sample shows 350,000 to 450,000 distinct CDR3 sequences, less than 15% of them seen only once. Material: PBMCs, obtained from the stem cell graft. The receptors were gathered from a human donor who donated a stem cell graft to a child with Fanconi anemia.

This chain joins TRBV5-1 and TRBJ2-3, with TRBD1 matching 8 bases. Per the germline V gene, CDR1 is SGHRS and CDR2 is YFSETQ. With V trimmed by 1 base and J by 1 base, 8 bases remained unmatched. This CDR3 has 17 residues. The CDR3 bases are TGCGCCAGCAGCTTGTCCGGGACAGGCTTTCGCACAGATACGCAGTATTTT. Translating it yields CASSLSGTGFRTDTQYF.

This clonotype came up a few times. The rearrangement uses TRBV13 and TRBJ1-1; D might be TRBD1 (6 bases). Germline V gives CDR1 PRHDT, CDR2 FYEKMQ (reference sequence). There are 13 residues in the CDR3. The V end was cut by 5 bases, the J end by 5 bases, with 12 bases between. CDR3 protein: CASSPRRGTEAFF. In DNA form, the CDR3 reads TGTGCCAGCAGCCCCCGGAGGGGGACTGAAGCTTTCTTT.

This clonotype was picked up a small number of times. This chain links TRBV7-9 with TRBJ2-5; tentative D call: TRBD2 (5 bases). CDR3 length: 14 amino acids. Germline V gives CDR1 SEHNR, CDR2 FQNEAQ (reference sequence). V was trimmed by 1 base and J by 5 bases, leaving 11 bases between them. As DNA, the CDR3 is TGTGCCAGCAGCTTAGGAGGGATTGGGGAGACCCAGTACTTC. Protein product: CASSLGGIGETQYF.

This clonotype was seen many times. The chain joins TRBV27 to TRBJ2-1; 10 positions agree with TRBD2. The CDR3 covers 18 residues. Germline V gene lookup returns CDR1 MNHEY and CDR2 SMNVEV (reference sequence). Losses at the gene ends were 5 bases for V and 4 bases for J; bases not matched to a gene: 14. DNA for the CDR3: TGTGCCAGCAGTCCGTCTAGCGGGGGAGGCGGAATGTACAATGAGCAGTTCTTC. This codes for CASSPSSGGGGMYNEQFF.

The chain uses TRBV29-1 and TRBJ1-3; D gene uncertain. The V end lost 5 bases, the J end lost 3 bases, and 11 bases lay between the germline ends. Germline V gives CDR1 SQVTM, CDR2 ANQGSEA. The CDR3 is 13 residues long. The CDR3 sequence: CSVRSGVGNTIYF. The CDR3 DNA reads as TGCAGCGTTCGGTCAGGCGTTGGAAACACCATATATTTT.

There are many counts of this clonotype. The chain couples TRBV7-6 to TRBJ2-2, with a tentative D call TRBD1 (5 bases). The germline CDR1 and CDR2 sequences are SGHVS and FNYEAQ. This CDR3 is built from 16 residues. V lost 5 bases and J lost 7, with 20 bases in between. The CDR3 DNA sequence: TGTGCCAGCAGCCCATATGACAGATTGTTGAGCGGGGAGCTGTTTTTT. It translates to CASSPYDRLLSGELFF.

This clonotype was seen repeatedly, ten times or more. V is TRBV21-1 and J is TRBJ2-2; the D segment call TRBD1 is taken from the table without a DNA check. TRBV21-1 is classified as a pseudogene. The CDR3 is 15 residues long. CDR3 residues: CASTSTGGRTGELFF. The CDR3 DNA reads TGTGCCAGCACTTCGACAGGGGGAAGGACCGGGGAGCTGTTTTTT.

Only a few counts were recorded for this clonotype. This sequence joins TRBV20-1 and TRBJ2-5; D could derive from TRBD1 or TRBD2 (6 bases each). Trimming removed 0 bases from V and 5 bases from J, with 16 bases in between. The CDR3 sequence is 15 residues long. Germline V gene sequence: CDR1 DFQATT, CDR2 SNEGSKA (reference sequence). The CDR3 region has the DNA TGCAGTGCTAGAGATCCCGCAGGGGCGGGGGAGACCCAGTACTTC. Encoded protein: CSARDPAGAGETQYF.

The J gene is TRBJ1-1, the V gene TRBV2; the D is unclear. CDR1 is SNHLY, CDR2 FYNNEI, per germline. Trimming shortened V by 4 bases and J by 3 bases, and 9 bases separated the two germline ends. The CDR3 loop spans 13 amino acids. CDR3 bases: TGTGCCAGCAGTGGGCAGCGGCACACTGAAGCTTTCTTT. The encoded protein is CASSGQRHTEAFF.

The V gene is TRBV7-9, the J gene TRBJ2-2; D call uncertain. The germline V and J ends were trimmed by 3 bases and 8 bases, with 10 bases remaining between them. The CDR3 spans 13 residues. Germline values: CDR1 SEHNR, CDR2 FQNEAQ (reference sequence). CDR3 sequence reads: CASSFRLGGELFF. In DNA, the CDR3 is TGTGCCAGCAGCTTCCGTCTCGGAGGGGAGCTGTTTTTT.

In this sample, this clonotype turned up many times. The V call is TRBV11-2, the J call TRBJ2-2; no reliable D call. The CDR3 is 14 amino acids. With 4 bases removed from V and 4 bases from J, the gap between germline ends came to 10 bases. Germline V gives CDR1 SGHAT, CDR2 FQNNGV. The CDR3 sequence is CASSSMAATGELFF. As DNA, the CDR3 is TGTGCCAGCAGCTCGATGGCAGCCACCGGGGAGCTGTTTTTT. Complete variable domain (other parts from reference TRBV11-2 and TRBJ2-2): EAGVAQSPRYKIIEKRQSVAFWCNPISGHATLYWYQQILGQGPKLLIQFQNNGVVDDSQLPKDRFSAERLKGVDSTLKIQPAKLEDSAVYLCASSSMAATGELFFGEGSRLTVL.

The chain employs TRBV7-9 and TRBJ2-4, with 8 positions matching TRBD1. From germline, CDR1 is SEHNR and CDR2 FQNEAQ (reference sequence). The CDR3 is 16 amino acids. V lost 5 bases to trimming and J lost 8 bases; unmatched junction nucleotides: 14. CDR3 nucleotides: TGTGCCAGCAGCCCCAGGACAGGGCGTGGTGGTGACATTCAGTACTTC. Its protein product is CASSPRTGRGGDIQYF.

A few counts support this clonotype. The chain couples TRBV28 to TRBJ1-4, with D possibly TRBD1 on 5 matching bases. The CDR3 sequence is 15 residues long. Between the trimmed V and J ends, which lost 3 bases and 6 bases, there was a span of 14 bases. Germline V CDR1 and CDR2: MDHEN, SYDVKM. The CDR3 sequence is CASSFVGGIYEKLFF. In DNA, the CDR3 is TGTGCCAGCAGTTTTGTGGGGGGGATTTATGAAAAACTGTTTTTT. Full variable domain (outside the CDR3, taken from reference TRBV28 and TRBJ1-4): DVKVTQSSRYLVKRTGEKVFLECVQDMDHENMFWYRQDPGLGLRLIYFSYDVKMKEKGDIPEGYSVSREKKERFSLILESASTNQTSMYLCASSFVGGIYEKLFFGSGTQLSVL.

The rearrangement uses TRBV28 and TRBJ1-6; D is undetermined. Germline loops: CDR1 MDHEN, CDR2 SYDVKM. V was cut by 8 bases and J by 7 bases, with 18 bases left in between. This CDR3 contains 15 residues. The CDR3 DNA reads TGTGCCAGCCAGACCCTGGCAGAATTGAATTCACCCCTCCACTTT. Translating it yields CASQTLAELNSPLHF.

This clonotype was observed a single time. The chain links TRBV6-5 to TRBJ2-5; possibly TRBD1 for D (6 bases). Trimming stripped 2 bases from V and 5 bases from J, with 6 bases between. The CDR3 is 12 residues long. Germline V CDR1 and CDR2: MNHEY, SVGAGI. The CDR3 DNA sequence: TGTGCCAGCAGTTACCAGGGGGAGACCCAGTACTTC. Its protein is CASSYQGETQYF.

The table lists this clonotype with many counts. V and J are TRBV4-3 and TRBJ1-6, with TRBD1 identical over 8 bases. This CDR3 contains 14 residues. The J segment lost 10 bases and the V segment lost 2 bases, leaving 4 bases of the junction unmatched. CDR1 is LGHNA and CDR2 is YSLEER in the germline V gene. DNA for the CDR3: TGCGCCAGCAGCCAATTAAACAGGGGGTCACCCCTCCACTTT. The encoded protein is CASSQLNRGSPLHF.

This clonotype was seen a few times. This chain connects TRBV9 to TRBJ2-7; 7 bases map to TRBD1. Germline V lookup: CDR1 SGDLS, CDR2 YYNGEE. Trimming took 2 bases from V and 2 from J; bases not matched to a gene: 7. There are 15 residues in the CDR3. The CDR3 sequence: CASSVSGTATYEQYF. As DNA, the CDR3 is TGTGCCAGCAGCGTCTCCGGGACAGCCACCTACGAGCAGTACTTC.

The chain uses TRBV12-3 or TRBV12-4 and TRBJ1-1; D is uncertain. This CDR3 has 15 amino acids. V was cut by 0 bases and J by 5 bases, with 13 bases left in between. The CDR3 loop is CASSLAAPRETEAFF. The CDR3 nucleotides are TGTGCCAGCAGTTTAGCCGCCCCAAGGGAGACTGAAGCTTTCTTT.

This clonotype was counted many times. The J gene is TRBJ1-2, the V gene TRBV12-3 or TRBV12-4, with D possibly matching TRBD1 (6 bases). CDR3 length: 14 residues. The V end was cut by 2 bases, the J end by 0 bases, with 7 bases between. The CDR3 DNA follows: TGTGCCAGCAGTTTAACAGGGACTAACTATGGCTACACCTTC. Its translation: CASSLTGTNYGYTF.

To note about this clonotype: This may be a read error: a much more frequent sequence differs by one nucleotide. Because it lacks the conserved phenylalanine or tryptophan at the end, this CDR3 is likely a read error. This sequence joins TRBV20-1 and TRBJ1-1; weak D call: TRBD1 (5 bases). Trimming removed 5 bases from V and 0 bases from J, with 10 bases in between. This CDR3 contains 13 residues. Per the germline V gene, CDR1 is DFQATT and CDR2 is SNEGSKA (reference sequence). Written as DNA, the CDR3 is TGCAGTGCTTTTTACAGGATGAACACTGAAGCTTTCATT. As protein: CSAFYRMNTEAFI.

This clonotype occurred many times. V gene TRBV6-2 or TRBV6-3 combines with J gene TRBJ2-5; weak D call: TRBD1 (6 bases). The germline V and J ends were trimmed by 4 bases and 4 bases, with 16 bases remaining between them. The germline gives CDR1 MNHEY, CDR2 SVGEGT. The CDR3 sequence is 15 residues long. This CDR3 is CASSSNDRIGETQYF. CDR3 DNA sequence: TGTGCCAGCAGTTCTAACGACAGGATAGGAGAGACCCAGTACTTC.

This clonotype was detected only a few times. The rearrangement joins TRBV7-3 to TRBJ2-1; 12 bases map to TRBD2. This CDR3 has 16 amino acids. The V gene end was trimmed by 4 bases and the J gene end by 9 bases; junction bases not matched to a gene: 10. The V gene's germline CDR1 is SGHTA and CDR2 FQGTGA. CDR3 in DNA: TGTGCCAGCAGCTCCCGACTAGCGGGGGACCTTGGTGAGCAGTTCTTC. It specifies CASSSRLAGDLGEQFF.

The chain employs TRBV18 and TRBJ2-7, with D tentatively TRBD1 or TRBD2 (5 bases each). The V end lost 2 bases, the J end lost 1 base, and 9 bases lay between the germline ends. The germline CDR1 and CDR2 sequences are KGHSH and LQKENI. The CDR3 sequence is 14 residues long. CDR3 region: CASSPTGLSYEQYF. CDR3 sequence (DNA): TGTGCCAGCTCACCAACGGGGCTGTCCTACGAGCAGTACTTC.

This clonotype was observed a few times. The chain uses TRBV4-2 and TRBJ2-2, with D tentatively TRBD1 (6 bases). The germline V gene encodes CDR1 LGHNA and CDR2 YNFKEQ. The V end was cut by 2 bases, the J end by 2 bases, with 9 bases between. The CDR3 is made up of 15 amino acids. CDR3 loop: CASSQQDSNTGELFF. The CDR3 DNA sequence: TGTGCCAGCAGCCAACAGGACAGTAACACCGGGGAGCTGTTTTTT.